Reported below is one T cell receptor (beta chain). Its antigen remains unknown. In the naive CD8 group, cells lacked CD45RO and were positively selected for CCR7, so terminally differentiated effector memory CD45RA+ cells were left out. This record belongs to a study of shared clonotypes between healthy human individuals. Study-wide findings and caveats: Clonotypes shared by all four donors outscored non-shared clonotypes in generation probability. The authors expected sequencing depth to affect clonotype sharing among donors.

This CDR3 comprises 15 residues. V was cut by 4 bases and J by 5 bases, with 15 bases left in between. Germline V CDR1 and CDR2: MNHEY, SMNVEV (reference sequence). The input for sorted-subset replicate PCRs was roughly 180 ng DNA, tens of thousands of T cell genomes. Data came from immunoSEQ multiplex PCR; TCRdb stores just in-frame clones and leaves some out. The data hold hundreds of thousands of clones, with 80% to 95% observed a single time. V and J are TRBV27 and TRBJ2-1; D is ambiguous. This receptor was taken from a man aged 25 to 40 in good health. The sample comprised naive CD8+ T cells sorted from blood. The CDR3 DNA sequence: TGTGCCAGCAGTTACGGGTCTACTCCCGACAATGAGCAGTTCTTC. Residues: CASSYGSTPDNEQFF.